This TCR beta chain came from a study of T cell responses to AZD1222 COVID-19 vaccine. Assay used: immunoSEQ multiplex PCR; TCRdb lists only in-frame clones, some missing. The sample shows some 74,000 clones, 70% to 90% of them seen only once. This clone was seen only once. What it binds is not known. Findings and caveats of the study: The study sampled repertoires only after the peak T cell response. CD4 TCRs covered the whole spike, strongest at regions 160-218 and 743-854. At baseline, just five to seven AZD1222 recipients tested seropositive.

The source was peripheral blood, collected 28 days after the second AZD1222 dose. The clonotype originates from an adult who received the AZD1222 COVID-19 vaccine.

The CDR3 region has the DNA TGTGCCTGGAGTCTGAGGGTGGGCGAGACCCAGTACTTC. It translates to CAWSLRVGETQYF. The V gene is TRBV30, the J gene TRBJ2-5, with D possibly matching TRBD2 (5 bases). The CDR3 sequence is 13 residues long. In germline, CDR1 is GTSNPN, CDR2 SVGIG (reference sequence). V was pared by 2 bases and J by 5 bases, with 12 bases between. Supplemented by reference TRBV30 and TRBJ2-5, the full variable domain reads SQTIHQWPATLVQPVGSPLSLECTVEGTSNPNLYWYRQAAGRGLQLLFYSVGIGQISSEVPQNLSASRPQDRQFILSSKKLLLSDSGFYLCAWSLRVGETQYFGPGTRLLVL.